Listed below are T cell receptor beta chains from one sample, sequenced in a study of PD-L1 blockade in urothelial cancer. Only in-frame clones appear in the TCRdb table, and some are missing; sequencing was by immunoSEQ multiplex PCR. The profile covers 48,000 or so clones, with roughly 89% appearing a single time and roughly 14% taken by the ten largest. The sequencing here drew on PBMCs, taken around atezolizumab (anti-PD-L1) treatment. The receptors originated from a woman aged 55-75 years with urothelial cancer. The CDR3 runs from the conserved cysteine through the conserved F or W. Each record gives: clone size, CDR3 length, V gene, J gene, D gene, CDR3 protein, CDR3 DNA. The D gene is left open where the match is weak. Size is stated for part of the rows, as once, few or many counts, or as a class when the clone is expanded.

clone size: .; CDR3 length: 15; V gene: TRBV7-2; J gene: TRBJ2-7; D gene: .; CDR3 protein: CASSPFLSGGDEQYF; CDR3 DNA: TGTGCCAGCAGCCCATTCCTTTCGGGGGGCGACGAGCAGTACTTC
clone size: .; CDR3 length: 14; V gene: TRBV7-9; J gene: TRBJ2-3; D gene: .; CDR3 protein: CASSPGHPTDTQYF; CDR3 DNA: TGTGCCAGCAGCCCGGGACACCCCACAGATACGCAGTATTTT
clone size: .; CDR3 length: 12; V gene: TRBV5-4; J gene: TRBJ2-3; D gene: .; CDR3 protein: CASSPDGGAQYF; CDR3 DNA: TGTGCCAGCAGCCCAGACGGGGGAGCGCAGTATTTT
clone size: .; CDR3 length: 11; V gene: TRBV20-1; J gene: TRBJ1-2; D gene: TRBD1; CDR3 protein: CGTGAYYGYTF; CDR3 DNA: TGCGGGACAGGGGCTTACTATGGCTACACCTTC
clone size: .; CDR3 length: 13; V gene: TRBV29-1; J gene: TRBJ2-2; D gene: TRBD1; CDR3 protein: CSVEETGPGELFF; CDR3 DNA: TGCAGCGTTGAAGAGACAGGGCCCGGGGAGCTGTTTTTT
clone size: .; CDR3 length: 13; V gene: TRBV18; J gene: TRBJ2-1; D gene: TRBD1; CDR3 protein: CASSPTGGDEQFF; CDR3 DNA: TGTGCCAGCTCACCGACAGGGGGCGATGAGCAGTTCTTC
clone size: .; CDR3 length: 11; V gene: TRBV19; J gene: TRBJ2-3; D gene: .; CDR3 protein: CASSGPDTQYF; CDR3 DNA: TGTGCCAGTAGTGGCCCAGATACGCAGTATTTT
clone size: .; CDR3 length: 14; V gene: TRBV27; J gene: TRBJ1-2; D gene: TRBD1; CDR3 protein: CASRSADRAGGYTF; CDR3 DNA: TGTGCCAGCAGGTCGGCGGACAGGGCGGGCGGCTACACCTTC
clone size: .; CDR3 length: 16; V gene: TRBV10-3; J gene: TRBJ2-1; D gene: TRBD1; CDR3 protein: CAIRDSGQGAYNEQFF; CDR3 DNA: TGTGCCATCAGAGACAGCGGACAGGGGGCCTACAATGAGCAGTTCTTC
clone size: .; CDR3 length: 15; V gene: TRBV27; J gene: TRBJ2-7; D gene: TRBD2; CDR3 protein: CASSLGLAGGYEQYF; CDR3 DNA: TGTGCCAGCAGTTTGGGTCTAGCGGGAGGTTACGAGCAGTACTTC
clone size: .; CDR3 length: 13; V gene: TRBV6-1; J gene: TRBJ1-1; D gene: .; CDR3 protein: CASSEEIFSEAFF; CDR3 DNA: TGTGCCAGCAGTGAAGAAATATTCTCTGAAGCTTTCTTT
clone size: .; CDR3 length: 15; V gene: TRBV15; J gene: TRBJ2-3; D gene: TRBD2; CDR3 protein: CATSRGGRGRDTQYF; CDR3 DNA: TGTGCCACCAGCAGAGGGGGGAGGGGTAGAGATACGCAGTATTTT
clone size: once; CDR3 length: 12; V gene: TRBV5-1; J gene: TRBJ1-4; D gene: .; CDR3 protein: CASSSTEEKLFF; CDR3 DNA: TGCGCCAGCAGCTCCACAGAAGAAAAACTGTTTTTT
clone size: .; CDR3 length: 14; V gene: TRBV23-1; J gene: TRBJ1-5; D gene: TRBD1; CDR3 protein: CASSQTDRGQPQHF; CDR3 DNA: TGCGCCAGCAGTCAAACGGACAGGGGTCAGCCCCAGCATTTT
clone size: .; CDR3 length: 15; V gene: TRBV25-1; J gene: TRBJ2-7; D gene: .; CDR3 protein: CASLDRGLSRIEQYF; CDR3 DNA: TGTGCCAGCCTCGACAGGGGACTAAGTCGAATCGAGCAGTACTTC
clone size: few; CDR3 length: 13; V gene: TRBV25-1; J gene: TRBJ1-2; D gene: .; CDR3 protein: CASSEGAGDGYTF; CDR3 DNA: TGTGCCAGCAGTGAAGGGGCAGGGGATGGCTACACCTTC
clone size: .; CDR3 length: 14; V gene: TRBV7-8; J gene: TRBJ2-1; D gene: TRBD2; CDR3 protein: CASSLVSGGDEQFF; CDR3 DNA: TGTGCCAGCAGCTTAGTAAGCGGGGGGGATGAGCAGTTCTTC
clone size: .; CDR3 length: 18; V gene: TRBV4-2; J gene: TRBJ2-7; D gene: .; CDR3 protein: CASSQGHQPGVSTYEQYF; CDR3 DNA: TGTGCCAGCAGCCAAGGACACCAGCCAGGGGTATCAACTTACGAGCAGTACTTC
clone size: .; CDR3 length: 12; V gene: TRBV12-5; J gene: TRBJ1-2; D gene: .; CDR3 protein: CASGFHYGGYTF; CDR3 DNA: TGTGCTAGTGGTTTTCACTATGGGGGCTACACCTTC
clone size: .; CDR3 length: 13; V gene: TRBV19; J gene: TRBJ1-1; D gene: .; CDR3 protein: CASSIVKNTEAFF; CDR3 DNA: TGTGCCAGTAGTATCGTTAAGAACACTGAAGCTTTCTTT
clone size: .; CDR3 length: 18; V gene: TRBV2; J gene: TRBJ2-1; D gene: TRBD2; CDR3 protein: CASLGRRTGGPIGNEQFF; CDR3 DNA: TGTGCCAGCCTGGGGCGGAGGACGGGGGGGCCAATTGGCAATGAGCAGTTCTTC
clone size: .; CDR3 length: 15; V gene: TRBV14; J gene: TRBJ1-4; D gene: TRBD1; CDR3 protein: CASSRRDRVNEKLFF; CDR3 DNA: TGTGCCAGCAGCCGACGCGACAGGGTTAATGAAAAACTGTTTTTT
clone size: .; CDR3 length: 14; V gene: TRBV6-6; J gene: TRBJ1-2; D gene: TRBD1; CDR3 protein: CASSPAQGAGGYTF; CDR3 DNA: TGTGCCAGCAGTCCTGCCCAGGGGGCTGGTGGCTACACCTTC
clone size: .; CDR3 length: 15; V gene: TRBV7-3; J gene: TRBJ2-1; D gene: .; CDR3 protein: CASSLGGTSYNEQFF; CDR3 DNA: TGTGCCAGCAGCTTAGGGGGGACCTCCTACAATGAGCAGTTCTTC
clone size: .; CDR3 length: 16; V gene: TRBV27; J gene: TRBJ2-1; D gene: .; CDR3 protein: CASSLYAGSRYNEQFF; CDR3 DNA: TGTGCCAGCAGTCTATACGCAGGATCACGTTACAATGAGCAGTTCTTC
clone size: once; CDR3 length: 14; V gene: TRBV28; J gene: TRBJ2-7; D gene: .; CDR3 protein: CASSLWGRDYEQYF; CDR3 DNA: TGTGCCAGCAGTTTGTGGGGCAGGGATTACGAGCAGTACTTC
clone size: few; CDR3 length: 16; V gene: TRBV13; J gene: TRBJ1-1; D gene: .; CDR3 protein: CASSLGGGPYRSEAFF; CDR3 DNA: TGTGCCAGCAGCTTAGGAGGGGGACCTTACAGGTCTGAAGCTTTCTTT
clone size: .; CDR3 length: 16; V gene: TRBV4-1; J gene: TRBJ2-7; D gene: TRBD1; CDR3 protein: CASSQDGTGAPYEQYF; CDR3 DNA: TGCGCCAGCAGCCAAGATGGGACAGGGGCTCCCTACGAGCAGTACTTC
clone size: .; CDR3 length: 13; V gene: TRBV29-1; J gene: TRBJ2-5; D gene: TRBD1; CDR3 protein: CSGATGVGETQYF; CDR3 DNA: TGCAGCGGTGCAACAGGGGTCGGCGAGACCCAGTACTTC
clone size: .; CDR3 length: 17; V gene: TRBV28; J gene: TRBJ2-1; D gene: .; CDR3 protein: CASSSQEAGPSYNEQFF; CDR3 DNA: TGTGCCAGCAGTTCCCAAGAGGCGGGCCCCTCCTACAATGAGCAGTTCTTC
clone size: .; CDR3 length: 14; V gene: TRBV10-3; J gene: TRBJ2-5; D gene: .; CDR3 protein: CAIRGGGEQETQYF; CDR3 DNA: TGTGCCATCCGGGGTGGAGGAGAACAAGAGACCCAGTACTTC
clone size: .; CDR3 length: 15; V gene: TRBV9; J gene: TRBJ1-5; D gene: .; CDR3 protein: CASSPGGYSNQPQHF; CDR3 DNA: TGTGCCAGCAGCCCCGGCGGGTATAGCAATCAGCCCCAGCATTTT
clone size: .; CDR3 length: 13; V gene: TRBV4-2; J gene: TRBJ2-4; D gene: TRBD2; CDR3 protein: CASSQDMGLDPHF; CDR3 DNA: TGTGCCAGCAGCCAAGACATGGGACTAGATCCCCACTTT
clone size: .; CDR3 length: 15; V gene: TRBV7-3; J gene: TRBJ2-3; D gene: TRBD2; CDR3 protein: CASSLRRGAINTQYF; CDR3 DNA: TGTGCCAGCAGCTTGAGGCGGGGGGCCATAAATACGCAGTATTTT
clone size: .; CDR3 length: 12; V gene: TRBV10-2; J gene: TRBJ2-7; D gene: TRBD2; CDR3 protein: CASSELAGVQYF; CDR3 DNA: TGCGCCAGCAGTGAACTAGCGGGGGTACAGTACTTC
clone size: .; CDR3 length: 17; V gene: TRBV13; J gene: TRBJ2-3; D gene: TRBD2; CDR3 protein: CASSLPGLAGAGDTQYF; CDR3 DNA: TGTGCCAGCAGCCTTCCCGGACTAGCGGGGGCAGGGGATACGCAGTATTTT
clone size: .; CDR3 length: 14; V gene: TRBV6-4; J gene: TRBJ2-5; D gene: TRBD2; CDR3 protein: CANKAGAGGETQYF; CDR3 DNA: TGTGCCAACAAAGCGGGGGCTGGGGGGGAGACCCAGTACTTC
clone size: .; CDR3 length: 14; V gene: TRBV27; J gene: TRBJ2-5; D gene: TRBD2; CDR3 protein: CASWKAGGAETQYF; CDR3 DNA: TGTGCCAGTTGGAAAGCGGGAGGGGCGGAGACCCAGTACTTC
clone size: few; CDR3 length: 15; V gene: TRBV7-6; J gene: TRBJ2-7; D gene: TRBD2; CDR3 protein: CASSLDQAGGYEQYF; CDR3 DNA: TGTGCCAGCAGCTTAGATCAAGCGGGGGGCTACGAGCAGTACTTC
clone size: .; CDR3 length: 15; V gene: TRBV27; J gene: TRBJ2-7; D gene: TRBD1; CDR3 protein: CASSTPGQGIYEQYF; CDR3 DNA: TGTGCCAGCAGTACTCCGGGACAGGGGATCTACGAGCAGTACTTC
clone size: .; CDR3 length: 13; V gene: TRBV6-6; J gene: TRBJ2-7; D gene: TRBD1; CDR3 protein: CASADRAPSEQYF; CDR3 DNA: TGTGCCAGCGCCGACAGGGCCCCATCCGAGCAGTACTTC
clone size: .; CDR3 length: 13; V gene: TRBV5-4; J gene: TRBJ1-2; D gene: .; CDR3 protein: CASSLPGDYGYTF; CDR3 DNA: TGTGCCAGCAGCTTGCCGGGGGACTATGGCTACACCTTC
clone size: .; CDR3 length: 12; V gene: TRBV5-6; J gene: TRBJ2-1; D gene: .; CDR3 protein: CASSLGTTEQFF; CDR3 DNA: TGTGCCAGCAGCTTGGGGACTACTGAGCAGTTCTTC
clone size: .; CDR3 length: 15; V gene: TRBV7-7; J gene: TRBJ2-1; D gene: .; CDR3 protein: CASSLAGGPYNEQFF; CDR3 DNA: TGTGCCAGCAGCTTAGCAGGGGGTCCCTACAATGAGCAGTTCTTC
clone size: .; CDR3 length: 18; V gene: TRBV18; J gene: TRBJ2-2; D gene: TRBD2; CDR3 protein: CASSPGLAGAHGTGELFF; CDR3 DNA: TGTGCCAGCTCACCAGGACTAGCGGGAGCTCACGGCACCGGGGAGCTGTTTTTT
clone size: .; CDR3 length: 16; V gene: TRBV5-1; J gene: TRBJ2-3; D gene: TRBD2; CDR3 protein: CASSSGLAGSADTQYF; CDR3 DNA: TGCGCCAGCAGCTCGGGACTAGCGGGGAGCGCAGATACGCAGTATTTT
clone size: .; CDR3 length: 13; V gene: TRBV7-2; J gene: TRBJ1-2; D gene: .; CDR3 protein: CASSLGTAYGYTF; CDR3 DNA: TGTGCCAGCAGCTTAGGTACAGCCTATGGCTACACCTTC
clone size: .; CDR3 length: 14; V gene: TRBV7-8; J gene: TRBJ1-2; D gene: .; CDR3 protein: CASSLAHRNYGYTF; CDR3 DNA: TGTGCCAGCAGCTTAGCACACCGTAACTATGGCTACACCTTC